This TCR beta chain was sequenced for a study of shared clonotypes between healthy human individuals. At the level of the study: Samples came from two female and three male donors aged 18 to 49.

Study donors comprised healthy, HIV-negative adults devoid of recent acute infection or vaccination. CD4+ cell separation produced CD45RA+ naive and CD45RA-negative memory subsets. TCRdb's table, derived via immunoSEQ multiplex PCR, lists solely in-frame clones and lacks some. The table lists some 2,100,000 clones, approximately 94% of them singletons. Trimming shortened V by 5 bases and J by 5 bases, and 10 bases separated the two germline ends. The CDR3 loop spans 13 amino acids. Germline loops: CDR1 MNHEY, CDR2 SVGAGI. Specimen: naive CD4+ T cells sorted from blood. Subset noted: CD45RA+ positively selected. The receptor's source is a young man in good health. V and J are TRBV6-5 and TRBJ2-4, with D perhaps matching TRBD2 (6 bases). CDR3 amino acids: CASSRLVENIQYF. CDR3 nucleotides: TGTGCCAGCAGTCGACTAGTAGAAAACATTCAGTACTTC.